This T cell receptor (beta chain) stems from a study of T cell repertoires and HLA-DP antigens. Study-level information: Alloantigens: one with one groove difference and one with about ten differences versus self. General study results and limits: A non-physiological HeLa system presented antigen to total CD4+ responders.

For this clone: Its antigen remains unidentified.

Assay used: immunoSEQ multiplex PCR; TCRdb lists only in-frame clones, some missing. The top ten hold 0.25% to 0.3% of the sample, which has some 110,000 clones, nearly 95% seen once. The CDR3 is made up of 14 amino acids. CDR1 and CDR2 from the germline V gene are SEHNR and FQNEAQ (reference sequence). The V end was cut by 3 bases, the J end by 5 bases, with 13 bases between. Negative selection yielded untouched CD4+ T cells of average 97.7% purity. The TCR comes from a woman aged 18-29 years in good health and CMV-seronegative. This sequence joins TRBV7-9 and TRBJ1-1; D remains unclear. Sequenced sample: CD4+ T cells from PBMCs. The CDR3 here is CASSLGGSETEAFF. For the CDR3, the DNA is TGTGCCAGCAGCTTGGGAGGCTCGGAGACTGAAGCTTTCTTT.